This TCR beta chain came from a study of cytomegalovirus exposure and HLA in healthy donors. Study summary: The study's early data release held some 85 million unique TCRs from HLA-typed donors.

CDR1 and CDR2 (germline): LGHNA, YNFKEQ. The CDR3 has 16 amino acids. Trimming removed 1 base from V and 0 bases from J, with 10 bases in between. Findings and caveats of the study: One variant, a missense change in DCLRE1C, was linked in a later analysis to TCR beta V- and J-gene trimming.

A note on this clone: Its antigen remains unknown.

The PCR employed 60 Vbeta primers together with 13 Jbeta primers. Sequenced by immunoSEQ multiplex PCR; TCRdb stores in-frame clones only, minus some. Here the sample table reports about 150,000 clones. This sequence joins TRBV4-2 and TRBJ1-3; D call uncertain. The sample consisted of PBMCs. The TCR comes from a woman in her 50s in good health and CMV-seronegative. This CDR3 is CASSQGTGYSGNTIYF. The CDR3 bases are TGTGCCAGCAGCCAAGGGACGGGGTACTCTGGAAACACCATATATTTT.